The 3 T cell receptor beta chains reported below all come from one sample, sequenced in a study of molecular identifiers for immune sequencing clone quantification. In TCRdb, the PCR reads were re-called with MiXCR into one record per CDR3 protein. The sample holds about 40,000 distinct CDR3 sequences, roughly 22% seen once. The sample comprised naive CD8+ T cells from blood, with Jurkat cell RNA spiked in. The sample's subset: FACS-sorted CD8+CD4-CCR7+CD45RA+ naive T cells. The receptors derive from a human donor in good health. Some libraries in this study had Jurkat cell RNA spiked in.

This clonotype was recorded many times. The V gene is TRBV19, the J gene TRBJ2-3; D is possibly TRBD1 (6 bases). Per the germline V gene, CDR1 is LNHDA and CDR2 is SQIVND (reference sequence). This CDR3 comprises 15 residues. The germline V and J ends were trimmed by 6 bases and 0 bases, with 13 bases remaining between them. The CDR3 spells CASSSGTTSTDTQYF. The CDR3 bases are TGTGCCAGTAGCTCCGGGACAACTAGCACAGATACGCAGTATTTT.

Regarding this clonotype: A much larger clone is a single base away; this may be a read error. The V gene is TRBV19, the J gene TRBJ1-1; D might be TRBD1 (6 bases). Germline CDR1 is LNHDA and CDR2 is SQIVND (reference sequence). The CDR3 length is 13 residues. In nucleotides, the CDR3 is TGTGCCAGTAGTCTCCAGGGGAACCCTGAAGCTTTCTTT. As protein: CASSLQGNPEAFF.

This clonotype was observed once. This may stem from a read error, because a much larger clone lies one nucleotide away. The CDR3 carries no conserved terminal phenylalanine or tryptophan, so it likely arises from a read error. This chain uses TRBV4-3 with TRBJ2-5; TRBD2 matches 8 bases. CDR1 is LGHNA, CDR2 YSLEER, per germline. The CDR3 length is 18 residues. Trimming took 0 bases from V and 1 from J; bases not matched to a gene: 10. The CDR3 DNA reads TGCGCCAGCAGCCAAGAGAGGGGGATAGCGGGGTTCCAAGAGACCCAGTACCTC. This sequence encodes CASSQERGIAGFQETQYL.